A selection of T cell receptor beta chains follows, all from one sample in a study of PD-L1 blockade in urothelial cancer. Assay used: immunoSEQ multiplex PCR; TCRdb lists only in-frame clones, some missing. The sample records tens of thousands of clones, 87% being singletons. This specimen was PBMCs, taken around atezolizumab (anti-PD-L1) treatment. These receptors were taken from a man aged 55 to 70 with urothelial cancer. Each CDR3 is given with its conserved first and last residue. Each record gives: CDR3 DNA, CDR3 protein, clone size, V gene, D gene, J gene. A D gene is named only where the DNA matches it firmly. Only part of the rows carry a size: once, few, many, or a class if the clone is expanded.

CDR3nt: TGTGCCTGGACCGGGACAGGGGGCCGATGGGAGACCCAGTACTTC
CDR3aa: CAWTGTGGRWETQYF
abundance: NA
v_gene: TRBV30
d_gene: TRBD1
j_gene: TRBJ2-5

CDR3nt: TGTGCCAGCAGTGAATACGGGGGGACAGGGGGGTACGGTTTCTTT
CDR3aa: CASSEYGGTGGYGFF
abundance: NA
v_gene: TRBV6-1
d_gene: TRBD1
j_gene: TRBJ1-1

CDR3nt: TGTGCCAGCAGCGGGGGGGTATACAATGAGCAGTTCTTC
CDR3aa: CASSGGVYNEQFF
abundance: NA
v_gene: TRBV27
d_gene: TRBD2
j_gene: TRBJ2-1

CDR3nt: TGTGCCAGCAGTGGGCCAGCGGGGGGGTCCCAAGAGACCCAGTACTTC
CDR3aa: CASSGPAGGSQETQYF
abundance: NA
v_gene: TRBV2
d_gene: TRBD2
j_gene: TRBJ2-5

CDR3nt: TGTGCCAGCAGAGGCGGAGGGCTGGCTGGAAACACCATATATTTT
CDR3aa: CASRGGGLAGNTIYF
abundance: once
v_gene: TRBV6-5
d_gene: NA
j_gene: TRBJ1-3

CDR3nt: TGTGCCTGGAGAGCCGGGACTACGAACACTGAAGCTTTCTTT
CDR3aa: CAWRAGTTNTEAFF
abundance: NA
v_gene: TRBV30
d_gene: NA
j_gene: TRBJ1-1

CDR3nt: TGTGCTAGTGGTTTAGACCAGGGGAGAGGAGGGGCCAACGTCCTGACTTTC
CDR3aa: CASGLDQGRGGANVLTF
abundance: NA
v_gene: TRBV12-5
d_gene: NA
j_gene: TRBJ2-6

CDR3nt: TGTGCCACTTCCCGACAGAACATTCAAGAGACCCAGTACTTC
CDR3aa: CATSRQNIQETQYF
abundance: NA
v_gene: TRBV2
d_gene: NA
j_gene: TRBJ2-5

CDR3nt: TGTGCCAGCAGCCTACGGAGAAGCTCCTATAATTCACCCCTCCACTTT
CDR3aa: CASSLRRSSYNSPLHF
abundance: once
v_gene: TRBV7-9
d_gene: NA
j_gene: TRBJ1-6

CDR3nt: TGTGCCAGCAGCCCCCTTGGACAGGGGAAGTACGAGCAGTACTTC
CDR3aa: CASSPLGQGKYEQYF
abundance: NA
v_gene: TRBV7-9
d_gene: TRBD1
j_gene: TRBJ2-7